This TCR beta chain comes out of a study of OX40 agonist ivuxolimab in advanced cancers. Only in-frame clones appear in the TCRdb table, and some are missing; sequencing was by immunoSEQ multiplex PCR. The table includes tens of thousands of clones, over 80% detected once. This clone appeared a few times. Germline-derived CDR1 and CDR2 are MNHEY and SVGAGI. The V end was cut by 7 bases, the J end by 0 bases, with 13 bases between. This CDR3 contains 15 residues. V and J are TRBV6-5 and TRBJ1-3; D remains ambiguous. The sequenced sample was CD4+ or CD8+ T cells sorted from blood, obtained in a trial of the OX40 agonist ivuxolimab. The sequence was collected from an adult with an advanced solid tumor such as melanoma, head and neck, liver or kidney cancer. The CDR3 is CASTSGFGSGNTIYF. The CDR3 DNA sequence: TGTGCCAGCACCTCCGGGTTTGGCTCTGGAAACACCATATATTTT.